What follows are 10 T cell receptor beta chains derived from one specimen sequenced in a study of T-cell reconstitution after alpha-beta-depleted transplantation in children. Unique molecular identifiers were built into the TCRbeta library. TCRdb reprocessed the PCR reads with MiXCR, giving one entry per CDR3 protein. The data contain around 450,000 distinct CDR3 sequences, about 16% of them singletons. Specimen: PBMCs, mostly from graft donor cells, collected 360 days after TCRalphabeta/CD19-depleted stem cell transplant. These receptor sequences come from a boy under two years old who had a stem cell transplant for Wiskott-Aldrich syndrome, so the T cells may come from the graft donor.

The sample holds many counts of this clonotype. The rearrangement joins TRBV3-1 to TRBJ1-4; 9 bases agree with TRBD1. The V and J ends lost 5 bases and 0 bases, in that order; junction bases with no gene match: 7. Looked up from germline, CDR1 is LGHDT and CDR2 is YNNKEL (reference sequence). This CDR3 is 17 amino acids long. CDR3 in amino acids: CASSMNRGHTTNEKLFF. CDR3 bases: TGTGCCAGCAGCATGAACAGGGGGCACACAACTAATGAAAAACTGTTTTTT.

This clonotype was detected a few times. This sequence joins TRBV12-3 or TRBV12-4 and TRBJ2-2; 7 bases map to TRBD1. Trimming cost V 2 bases and J 0 bases; bases outside gene matches: 9. The CDR3 length is 18 residues. CDR3 nucleotide sequence: TGTGCCAGCAGTTTAAAGGGGGCAGGAAACCCGAACACCGGGGAGCTGTTTTTT. Residues: CASSLKGAGNPNTGELFF.

V usage is TRBV3-1 and J usage is TRBJ2-7; D is ambiguous. The CDR3 length is 13 residues. CDR1 and CDR2 (germline): LGHDT, YNNKEL (reference sequence). Between the trimmed V and J ends, which lost 4 bases and 4 bases, there was a span of 11 bases. In nucleotides, the CDR3 is TGTGCCAGCAGCCCTAACTTGGGATACGAGCAGTACTTC. It encodes CASSPNLGYEQYF.

The V gene is TRBV7-8, the J gene TRBJ2-5, with a possible D match to TRBD1 (6 bases). V gave up 1 base and J gave up 5 bases, with 23 bases separating them. The CDR3 is made up of 18 amino acids. Germline-derived CDR1 and CDR2 are SGHVS and FQNEAQ. CDR3 in DNA: TGTGCCAGCAGCTTAGGGCCCAACAGGGCCCTCTTAGGGGAGACCCAGTACTTC. Amino acid sequence: CASSLGPNRALLGETQYF. Full variable domain (rest looked up from reference TRBV7-8 and TRBJ2-5): GAGVSQSPRYKVAKRGQDVALRCDPISGHVSLFWYQQALGQGPEFLTYFQNEAQLDKSGLPSDRFFAERPEGSVSTLKIQRTQQEDSAVYLCASSLGPNRALLGETQYFGPGTRLLVL.

The chain recombines TRBV20-1 with TRBJ1-2; D is undetermined. The CDR3 extends over 12 amino acids. The V gene lost 1 base and the J gene lost 8 bases, with 11 bases spanning the gap. The germline gives CDR1 DFQATT, CDR2 SNEGSKA (reference sequence). Written as DNA, the CDR3 is TGCAGTGCTAGAGGGGGAAAAGGCGGCTACACCTTC. Its protein product is CSARGGKGGYTF.

The chain is built from TRBV28 and TRBJ1-3; no definite D call. Trimming left V 5 bases short and J 0 bases short, with 11 bases between. The CDR3 consists of 15 residues. Germline V gene lookup returns CDR1 MDHEN and CDR2 SYDVKM. CDR3 in amino acids: CASSATWSSGNTIYF. DNA for the CDR3: TGTGCCAGCAGTGCGACATGGAGCTCTGGAAACACCATATATTTT.

The chain has TRBV5-1 and TRBJ2-3; the D is unclear. Trimming took off 1 base at V and 4 bases at J, with 4 bases between the two ends. Germline-derived CDR1 and CDR2 are SGHRS and YFSETQ. The CDR3 runs to 12 residues. This CDR3 reads CASSLYADTQYF. In DNA, the CDR3 is TGCGCCAGCAGCTTGTACGCAGATACGCAGTATTTT. The full variable domain, completed using reference TRBV5-1 and TRBJ2-3, is KAGVTQTPRYLIKTRGQQVTLSCSPISGHRSVSWYQQTPGQGLQFLFEYFSETQRNKGNFPGRFSGRQFSNSRSEMNVSTLELGDSALYLCASSLYADTQYFGPGTRLTVL.

A few counts support this clonotype. J is TRBJ2-1 and V is TRBV29-1; TRBD2 aligns across 8 bases. The CDR3 covers 16 residues. CDR1 and CDR2 (germline): SQVTM, ANQGSEA. V trimming: 3 bases; J trimming: 1 base; junction bases outside the gene matches: 8. The CDR3 region has the DNA TGCAGCGTTGATCGGGTAGCGGGGAGTTCCTACAATGAGCAGTTCTTC. It codes for CSVDRVAGSSYNEQFF.

The sample holds a few counts of this clonotype. This chain uses TRBV5-1 with TRBJ1-5; the D is unclear. Trimming left V 4 bases short and J 3 bases short, with 11 bases between. This CDR3 region has 14 residues. Germline loops: CDR1 SGHRS, CDR2 YFSETQ. The CDR3 DNA sequence: TGCGCCAGCAGCCCGGACGGGGACAATCAGCCCCAGCATTTT. This codes for CASSPDGDNQPQHF.

This chain joins TRBV4-3 and TRBJ2-5; 8 nucleotides align to TRBD2. The CDR3 contains 16 residues. In germline, CDR1 is LGHNA, CDR2 YSLEER. Trimming cost V 1 base and J 4 bases; bases outside gene matches: 8. Here the CDR3 DNA reads TGCGCCAGCAGCCAAGTGGGCGGGAGGCCGGGAGAGACCCAGTACTTC. It yields the protein CASSQVGGRPGETQYF.